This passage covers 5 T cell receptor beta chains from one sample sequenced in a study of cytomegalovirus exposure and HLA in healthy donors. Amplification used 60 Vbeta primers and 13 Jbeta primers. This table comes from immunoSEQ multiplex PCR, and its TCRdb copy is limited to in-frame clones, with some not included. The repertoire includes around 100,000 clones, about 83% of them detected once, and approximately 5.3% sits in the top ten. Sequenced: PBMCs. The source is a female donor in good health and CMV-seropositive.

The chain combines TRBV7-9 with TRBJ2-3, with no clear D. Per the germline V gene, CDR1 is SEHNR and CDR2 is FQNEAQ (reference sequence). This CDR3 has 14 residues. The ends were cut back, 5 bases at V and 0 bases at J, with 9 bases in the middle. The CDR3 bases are TGTGCCAGCAGCCCCTACGGTAGCACAGATACGCAGTATTTT. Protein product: CASSPYGSTDTQYF.

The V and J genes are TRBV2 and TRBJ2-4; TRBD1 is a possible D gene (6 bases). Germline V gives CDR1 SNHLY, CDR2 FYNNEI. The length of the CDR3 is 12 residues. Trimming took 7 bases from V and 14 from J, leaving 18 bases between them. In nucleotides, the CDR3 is TGTGCCAGCACTCAATTCCAGGACAGAGAGTACTTC. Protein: CASTQFQDREYF.

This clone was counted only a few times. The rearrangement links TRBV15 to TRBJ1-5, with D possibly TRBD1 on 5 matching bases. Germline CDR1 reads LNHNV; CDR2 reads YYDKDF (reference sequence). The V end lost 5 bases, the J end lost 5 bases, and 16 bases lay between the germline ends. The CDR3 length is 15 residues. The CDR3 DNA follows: TGTGCCACCAGCGGAGGGACTACGGCCGATCAGCCCCAGCATTTT. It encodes CATSGGTTADQPQHF. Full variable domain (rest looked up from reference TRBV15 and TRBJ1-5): DAMVIQNPRYQVTQFGKPVTLSCSQTLNHNVMYWYQQKSSQAPKLLFHYYDKDFNNEADTPDNFQSRRPNTSFCFLDIRSPGLGDTAMYLCATSGGTTADQPQHFGDGTRLSIL.

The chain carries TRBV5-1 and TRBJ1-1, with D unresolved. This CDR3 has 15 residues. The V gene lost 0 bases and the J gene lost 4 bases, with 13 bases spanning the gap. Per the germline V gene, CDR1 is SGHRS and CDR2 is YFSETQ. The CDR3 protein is CASSLGPGRTTEAFF. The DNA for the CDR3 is TGCGCCAGCAGCTTGGGTCCCGGGAGAACCACTGAAGCTTTCTTT.

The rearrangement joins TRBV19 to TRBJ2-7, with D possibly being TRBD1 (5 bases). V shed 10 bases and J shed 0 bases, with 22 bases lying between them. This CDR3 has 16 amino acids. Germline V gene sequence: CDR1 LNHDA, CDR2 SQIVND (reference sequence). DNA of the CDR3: TGTGCCACCTCATTAAGGGCAGGGCGGAACTCCTACGAGCAGTACTTC. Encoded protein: CATSLRAGRNSYEQYF.